The 23 T cell receptor beta chains presented below share a single source sample, sequenced in a study of shared clonotypes between healthy human individuals. Some clones are missing from TCRdb's copy, which holds only in-frame ones; the method was immunoSEQ multiplex PCR. Of 730,000 or so clones listed, 72% are singletons. Sequences were obtained from memory CD4+ T cells sorted from blood. Documented subset: CD45RA-negative fraction. The receptors here all came from a woman in her 30s in good health.

The chain is built from TRBV19 and TRBJ1-6; D gene uncertain. This CDR3 spans 15 amino acids. Germline assignment: CDR1 LNHDA and CDR2 SQIVND (reference sequence). The ends were cut back, 2 bases at V and 2 bases at J, with 7 bases in the middle. CDR3 amino acids: CASSIKGTYNSPLHF. The CDR3 DNA sequence: TGTGCCAGTAGTATAAAAGGAACCTATAATTCACCCCTCCACTTT.

The V and J genes are TRBV28 and TRBJ2-2, with TRBD2 identical over 12 bases. The CDR3 runs 17 residues. J was trimmed by 5 bases and V by 7 bases; bases with no gene match: 11. Germline values: CDR1 MDHEN, CDR2 SYDVKM. The CDR3 DNA follows: TGTGCCAGCATCCCTCGACTAGCGGGAGTTTGGACCGGGGAGCTGTTTTTT. Translating it yields CASIPRLAGVWTGELFF.

The chain couples TRBV28 to TRBJ2-5; D not certain. V was shortened by 6 bases and J by 7 bases, with 15 bases between the two germline ends. Germline CDR1 reads MDHEN; CDR2 reads SYDVKM. The length of the CDR3 is 13 residues. CDR3 sequence: CASSPEPVGTQYF. In nucleotides, the CDR3 is TGTGCCAGCAGCCCAGAACCCGTCGGGACCCAGTACTTC.

The chain links TRBV19 to TRBJ2-1; D is unclear. The germline V and J ends were trimmed by 3 bases and 0 bases, with 9 bases remaining between them. Germline CDR1 reads LNHDA; CDR2 reads SQIVND (reference sequence). The CDR3 is 15 amino acids. The CDR3 coding sequence is TGTGCCAGTAGTATCCCCGGCTACTCCTACAATGAGCAGTTCTTC. It translates to CASSIPGYSYNEQFF.

The chain combines TRBV30 with TRBJ2-1; the match to TRBD2 covers 7 bases. V gave up 4 bases and J gave up 8 bases; unmatched junction bases: 14. This CDR3 comprises 15 residues. The germline CDR1 and CDR2 sequences are GTSNPN and SVGIG (reference sequence). CDR3 nucleotides: TGTGCCTGGACGGTGGCGACTAGCCTCCACGATGAGCAGTTCTTC. It encodes CAWTVATSLHDEQFF.

The chain couples TRBV28 to TRBJ1-5, with 7 bases lining up with TRBD1. This CDR3 contains 15 residues. Trimming took 6 bases from V and 9 from J; bases not matched to a gene: 14. Germline CDR1 reads MDHEN; CDR2 reads SYDVKM. This CDR3 reads CASRPTGTALRPQHF. The CDR3 coding sequence is TGTGCCAGCAGACCTACCGGGACAGCCCTTCGGCCCCAGCATTTT. Full variable domain (outside the CDR3, taken from reference TRBV28 and TRBJ1-5): DVKVTQSSRYLVKRTGEKVFLECVQDMDHENMFWYRQDPGLGLRLIYFSYDVKMKEKGDIPEGYSVSREKKERFSLILESASTNQTSMYLCASRPTGTALRPQHFGDGTRLSIL.

There are a few counts of this clone. The chain joins TRBV7-6 to TRBJ1-2; 10 bases agree with TRBD1. The CDR3 runs 14 residues. The germline CDR1 and CDR2 sequences are SGHVS and FNYEAQ. Losses at the gene ends were 5 bases for V and 7 bases for J; bases not matched to a gene: 7. CDR3 coding DNA: TGTGCCAGCAGCGCCGACAGGGGGCAGGGTGGCTACACCTTC. The encoded protein is CASSADRGQGGYTF. Full variable domain (outside the CDR3, taken from reference TRBV7-6 and TRBJ1-2): GAGVSQSPRYKVTKRGQDVALRCDPISGHVSLYWYRQALGQGPEFLTYFNYEAQQDKSGLPNDRFSAERPEGSISTLTIQRTEQRDSAMYRCASSADRGQGGYTFGSGTRLTVV.

This clone occurred a few times. This chain links TRBV5-1 with TRBJ1-4; no reliable D call. V was shortened by 2 bases and J by 3 bases, with 8 bases between the two germline ends. CDR3 size: 14 residues. Per the germline V gene, CDR1 is SGHRS and CDR2 is YFSETQ. The CDR3: CASSFGRPNEKLFF. CDR3 DNA: TGCGCCAGCAGCTTCGGCAGACCTAATGAAAAACTGTTTTTT.

V is TRBV5-4 and J is TRBJ2-7; the D is unclear. Per germline, CDR1 SGHNT and CDR2 YYREEE (reference sequence). Trimming took 4 bases from V and 6 from J, leaving 11 bases between them. The CDR3 length is 12 residues. The CDR3 loop is CASSRAEGEQYF. DNA for the CDR3: TGTGCCAGCAGCCGTGCCGAAGGCGAGCAGTACTTC.

A word on this clone: A much larger clone differs from this one at a single base, so this may be a read error. The V and J genes are TRBV4-2 and TRBJ2-7; D perhaps matches TRBD1 (6 bases). Germline V gene sequence: CDR1 LGHNA, CDR2 YNFKEQ. Trimming left V 0 bases short and J 4 bases short, with 13 bases between. This CDR3 spans 15 amino acids. In nucleotides, the CDR3 is TGTGCCAGCAGCCAAGAGGACAGCCCCAATTACGAGCAGTACTTC. Its protein is CASSQEDSPNYEQYF.

Concerning this clone itself: At the DNA level, this CDR3 is encoded by other sequences in the same sample as well. The V and J genes are TRBV5-1 and TRBJ2-6, with D unresolved. V lost 0 bases to trimming and J lost 3 bases, with 4 bases between them. CDR1 is SGHRS and CDR2 is YFSETQ in the germline V gene. CDR3 length equals 14 residues. In DNA form, the CDR3 reads TGCGCCAGCAGCTTGGGTAGTGGGGCCAACGTCCTGACTTTC. The encoded protein is CASSLGSGANVLTF.

This chain links TRBV19 with TRBJ1-4; tentative D call: TRBD1 (6 bases). Germline CDR1 and CDR2: LNHDA and SQIVND (reference sequence). This CDR3 has 15 amino acids. Deletions cut 5 bases from V and 4 bases from J, with 14 bases between. The CDR3, as DNA: TGTGCCAGTAGTGGATCGGACAGCCTTAATGAAAAACTGTTTTTT. Translated: CASSGSDSLNEKLFF.

The J gene is TRBJ1-5, the V gene TRBV29-1; TRBD1 might be the D (5 bases). The CDR3 length is 14 residues. Trimming cost V 6 bases and J 4 bases, with 16 bases left between them. CDR1 and CDR2 (germline): SQVTM, ANQGSEA. CDR3: CSVLISGGNQPQHF. In DNA form, the CDR3 reads TGCAGCGTCCTCATCTCGGGGGGGAATCAGCCCCAGCATTTT.

In its sample, this clone ranks as medium-sized. This chain uses TRBV2 with TRBJ2-7; possible D gene TRBD1, 5 bases. CDR1 and CDR2 (germline): SNHLY, FYNNEI. V lost 0 bases and J 4 bases, leaving 10 bases between the germline ends. The CDR3 spans 14 residues. The CDR3 region is CASSEAGGQYEQYF. The CDR3 DNA reads as TGTGCCAGCAGTGAAGCGGGCGGACAATACGAGCAGTACTTC.

The chain uses TRBV5-6 and TRBJ2-5; 8 nucleotides match TRBD2. There are 16 residues in the CDR3. Trimming removed 0 bases from V and 5 bases from J; junction bases left unmatched: 9. CDR1 SGHDT and CDR2 YYEEEE come from the germline V gene. The CDR3 region has the DNA TGTGCCAGCAGCTTGGGTAACCTACTAGCGGTCGAGACCCAGTACTTC. It specifies CASSLGNLLAVETQYF.

The rearrangement joins TRBV6-5 to TRBJ2-5; 9 bases are shared with TRBD1. Germline values: CDR1 MNHEY, CDR2 SVGAGI. J lost 6 bases, V lost 5 bases, and 7 bases had no gene match. This CDR3 region has 14 residues. CDR3 nucleotide sequence: TGTGCCAGCAGTGCGACAGGGGGAGTACAGACCCAGTACTTC. This codes for CASSATGGVQTQYF.

The chain employs TRBV4-1 and TRBJ1-3; no firm D call. CDR3 size: 13 residues. The germline CDR1 and CDR2 sequences are MGHRA and YSYEKL. V was shortened by 2 bases and J by 9 bases, with 11 bases between the two germline ends. Here the CDR3 DNA reads TGCGCCAGCAGCCAAACGGAAATAAGCACCATATATTTT. Its translation is CASSQTEISTIYF.

This clone has a count of ten or more. Different DNA sequences within this sample yield the same CDR3. V is TRBV2 and J is TRBJ2-2; the match to TRBD1 covers 9 bases. The germline gives CDR1 SNHLY, CDR2 FYNNEI. V shed 9 bases and J 2 bases; nucleotides not matched to a gene: 4. The CDR3 contains 14 residues. Here the CDR3 reads CASKQGANTGELFF. The CDR3 nucleotides read TGTGCCAGTAAACAGGGGGCAAACACCGGGGAGCTGTTTTTT. Using reference TRBV2 and TRBJ2-2 for the parts outside the CDR3, the full variable domain is EPEVTQTPSHQVTQMGQEVILRCVPISNHLYFYWYRQILGQKVEFLVSFYNNEISEKSEIFDDQFSVERPDGSNFTLKIRSTKLEDSAMYFCASKQGANTGELFFGEGSRLTVL.

With respect to this clone: The sample carries other DNA sequences with the same CDR3. The DNA for the CDR3 is TGTGCCAGCAGTGAACAAGGTAGCAATCAGCCCCAGCATTTT. It encodes CASSEQGSNQPQHF. The chain is built from TRBV6-1 and TRBJ1-5; D not resolved. The CDR3 contains 14 residues. V dropped 2 bases and J dropped 0 bases, with 5 bases sitting between them. Germline lookup yields CDR1 MNHNS and CDR2 SASEGT.

The chain recombines TRBV10-3 with TRBJ2-1; D is possibly TRBD2 (5 bases). CDR1 is ENHRY, CDR2 SYGVKD, per germline. The CDR3 is 16 residues long. The ends were cut back, 0 bases at V and 6 bases at J, with 15 bases in the middle. CDR3 sequence (DNA): TGTGCCATCAGTGAGTCTAGTGGAGGTAGTCCCAATGAGCAGTTCTTC. It specifies CAISESSGGSPNEQFF.

This clone was observed a few times. Other DNA sequences of this sample code for an identical CDR3. The CDR3 DNA reads as TGCGCCAGCAGTCCCCCGTTGGGGGGTGATGAAAAACTGTTTTTT. It encodes CASSPPLGGDEKLFF. The rearrangement joins TRBV5-1 to TRBJ1-4, with D perhaps TRBD1 (5 bases). CDR3 length equals 15 residues. The V gene's germline CDR1 is SGHRS and CDR2 YFSETQ. Trimming cost V 5 bases and J 6 bases, with 17 bases left between them.

The chain combines TRBV6-1 with TRBJ2-5, with 9 bases fitting TRBD2. Germline V gives CDR1 MNHNS, CDR2 SASEGT. V lost 2 bases to trimming and J lost 7 bases; unmatched junction nucleotides: 11. The CDR3 totals 16 residues. The CDR3 is CASSENAGGPAGTQYF. The DNA of the CDR3 is TGTGCCAGCAGTGAAAATGCGGGAGGGCCGGCTGGGACCCAGTACTTC.

The J gene is TRBJ1-3, the V gene TRBV14, with D hard to call. The CDR3 is 13 amino acids. V lost 4 bases and J 0 bases, leaving 4 bases between the germline ends. In germline, CDR1 is SGHDN, CDR2 FVKESK. CDR3 nucleotide sequence: TGTGCCAGCAGCCTCCCCTCTGGAAACACCATATATTTT. This translates into CASSLPSGNTIYF.